Following are 17 T cell receptor beta chains from one sample sequenced in a study of response to subunit inactivated influenza vaccine. TCRdb passed the RT-PCR reads through MiXCR, listing each CDR3 protein once. The sample shows about 240,000 distinct CDR3 sequences, less than 15% of them seen only once. The sequencing here drew on non-naive T cells sorted from PBMCs, taken approximately 15 days before vaccination. The source is a man over 45 who received an inactivated influenza vaccine.

V gene TRBV5-1 combines with J gene TRBJ2-3, with 9 bases aligning to TRBD2. CDR3 length equals 15 residues. CDR1 and CDR2 (germline): SGHRS, YFSETQ. V was pared by 0 bases and J by 6 bases, with 5 bases of the junction left unmatched. The CDR3 DNA reads as TGCGCCAGCAGCTTGGATGCGGGGGGGATGGATACGCAGTATTTT. This gives the protein CASSLDAGGMDTQYF.

This clonotype was found once. The V call is TRBV5-1, the J call TRBJ2-7; unclear D gene. This CDR3 contains 17 residues. V was shortened by 0 bases and J by 2 bases, with 18 bases between the two germline ends. Germline CDR1 and CDR2: SGHRS and YFSETQ. Here the CDR3 DNA reads TGCGCCAGCAGCTTGGCCTCTGTGGGAATAATCGCCTACGAGCAGTACTTC. It is translated as CASSLASVGIIAYEQYF. The full variable domain, with the rest looked up from reference TRBV5-1 and TRBJ2-7, is KAGVTQTPRYLIKTRGQQVTLSCSPISGHRSVSWYQQTPGQGLQFLFEYFSETQRNKGNFPGRFSGRQFSNSRSEMNVSTLELGDSALYLCASSLASVGIIAYEQYFGPGTRLTVT.

The rearrangement links TRBV2 to TRBJ2-7, with D unresolved. V was pared by 7 bases and J by 0 bases, with 13 bases between. The CDR3 loop spans 14 amino acids. CDR1 and CDR2 from the germline V gene are SNHLY and FYNNEI. CDR3 sequence: CASKGSLSSYEQYF. In nucleotides, the CDR3 is TGTGCCAGCAAGGGTAGCTTAAGCTCCTACGAGCAGTACTTC.

This clonotype was detected a few times. The chain couples TRBV12-3 or TRBV12-4 to TRBJ1-2; D perhaps matches TRBD1 (6 bases). The CDR3 has 12 residues. Trimming took 5 bases from V and 7 from J, leaving 11 bases between them. CDR3 DNA sequence: TGTGCCAGCAGTATACACAGGGCTGGCTACACCTTC. This sequence encodes CASSIHRAGYTF.

The table lists this clonotype with many counts. The chain recombines TRBV9 with TRBJ2-5; 10 nucleotides match TRBD2. The CDR3 covers 17 residues. V lost 0 bases and J lost 5; bases outside the gene matches: 10. Germline CDR1 reads SGDLS; CDR2 reads YYNGEE. CDR3: CASSVAWSSGGLETQYF. CDR3 DNA sequence: TGTGCCAGCAGCGTAGCATGGTCTAGCGGGGGTCTGGAGACCCAGTACTTC.

This chain joins TRBV3-1 and TRBJ2-1, with D possibly being TRBD1 (6 bases). This CDR3 is built from 14 residues. The V and J ends lost 5 bases and 3 bases respectively, with 11 bases between them. Germline lookup yields CDR1 LGHDT and CDR2 YNNKEL (reference sequence). As DNA, the CDR3 is TGTGCCAGCAGCATACAGGGAGACTACAATGAGCAGTTCTTC. Amino acids: CASSIQGDYNEQFF.

This clonotype has just a few counts. The rearrangement links TRBV11-3 to TRBJ2-2, with D perhaps matching TRBD1 (6 bases). The CDR3 totals 13 residues. Trimming cost V 4 bases and J 3 bases, with 6 bases left between them. Germline-derived CDR1 and CDR2 are SGHNT and YENEEA. CDR3 nucleotides: TGTGCCAGCAGCTGGACAGACACCGGGGAGCTGTTTTTT. Translating gives CASSWTDTGELFF.

This chain links TRBV20-1 with TRBJ1-1, with a weak D call TRBD1 (5 bases). Deletions cut 3 bases from V and 4 bases from J, with 15 bases between. Germline CDR1 reads DFQATT; CDR2 reads SNEGSKA (reference sequence). CDR3 length: 14 amino acids. CDR3 coding DNA: TGCAGTGCTAGGGTCCGAGGGGAGGGCACTGAAGCTTTCTTT. Amino acid sequence: CSARVRGEGTEAFF.

J is TRBJ1-1 and V is TRBV7-9; D is perhaps TRBD1 (5 bases). With 7 bases removed from V and 11 bases from J, the gap between germline ends came to 17 bases. CDR1 and CDR2 (germline): SEHNR, FQNEAQ (reference sequence). The CDR3 consists of 12 residues. CDR3 sequence: CASTAGGWGAFF. Here the CDR3 DNA reads TGTGCCAGCACCGCCGGGGGGTGGGGGGCTTTCTTT. The full variable domain, completed using reference TRBV7-9 and TRBJ1-1, is DTGVSQNPRHKITKRGQNVTFRCDPISEHNRLYWYRQTLGQGPEFLTYFQNEAQLEKSRLLSDRFSAERPKGSFSTLEIQRTEQGDSAMYLCASTAGGWGAFFGQGTRLTVV.

The V call is TRBV6-4, the J call TRBJ2-2; no reliable D call. The CDR3 covers 14 residues. CDR1 MRHNA and CDR2 SNTAGT come from the germline V gene. V was clipped by 0 bases and J by 4 bases, with 6 bases between them. CDR3 in DNA: TGTGCCAGCAGTGACTCTTACAGCACCGGGGAGCTGTTTTTT. This sequence encodes CASSDSYSTGELFF.

This clonotype was seen a handful of times. The rearrangement links TRBV6-5 to TRBJ2-5; D may correspond to TRBD1 or TRBD2 (6 bases each). Trimming cost V 4 bases and J 5 bases, with 14 bases left between them. There are 14 residues in the CDR3. Per germline, CDR1 MNHEY and CDR2 SVGAGI. The CDR3 DNA is TGTGCCAGCAGTTTTAGGGGGGCCGGGGAGACCCAGTACTTC. Protein product: CASSFRGAGETQYF.

This clonotype was counted ten times or more. This chain uses TRBV12-3 or TRBV12-4 with TRBJ1-2; 8 bases are shared with TRBD1. The V gene end was trimmed by 5 bases and the J gene end by 5 bases; junction bases not matched to a gene: 10. CDR3 length equals 15 residues. The CDR3 bases are TGTGCCAGCAGTGCCTGGGGACAGGAAGATTATGGCTACACCTTC. It yields the protein CASSAWGQEDYGYTF.

This clonotype was detected only a few times. The V call is TRBV7-9, the J call TRBJ2-5; tentative D call: TRBD2 (6 bases). Germline CDR1 and CDR2: SEHNR and FQNEAQ (reference sequence). V was shortened by 2 bases and J by 1 base, with 14 bases between the two germline ends. This CDR3 contains 16 residues. The CDR3 sequence is CASSLPRGSGQETQYF. As DNA, the CDR3 is TGTGCCAGCAGCTTACCCCGGGGTAGCGGCCAAGAGACCCAGTACTTC.

V is TRBV24-1 and J is TRBJ1-4, with D tentatively TRBD1 (6 bases). Germline CDR1 KGHDR, CDR2 SFDVKD. Trimming cost V 3 bases and J 8 bases, with 9 bases left between them. The CDR3 extends over 13 amino acids. The CDR3 DNA reads TGTGCCACCAGTGATGGGACAACGGAAAAACTGTTTTTT. This translates into CATSDGTTEKLFF.

This clonotype has just a few counts. The rearrangement uses TRBV5-5 and TRBJ2-4; a possible D gene is TRBD2 (6 bases). The CDR3 totals 13 residues. Germline values: CDR1 SGHKS, CDR2 YYEKEE (reference sequence). The germline V and J ends were trimmed by 4 bases and 7 bases, with 12 bases remaining between them. The CDR3 nucleotides are TGTGCCAGCAGCCAGGAGGGCCTTAACATTCAGTACTTC. Its protein is CASSQEGLNIQYF.

The chain uses TRBV18 and TRBJ2-5, with 7 bases matching TRBD2. This CDR3 comprises 15 residues. Germline values: CDR1 KGHSH, CDR2 LQKENI. Losses at the gene ends were 0 bases for V and 5 bases for J; bases not matched to a gene: 6. The CDR3, as DNA: TGTGCCAGCTCACCACCCCGGGGAGGGTCGGAGACCCAGTACTTC. Translation: CASSPPRGGSETQYF.

This clonotype has ten or more counts. V is TRBV7-2 and J is TRBJ2-7; D call uncertain. Between the trimmed V and J ends, which lost 1 base and 3 bases, there was a span of 10 bases. The CDR3 length is 14 residues. Germline CDR1 SGHTA, CDR2 FQGNSA. The CDR3 DNA reads as TGTGCCAGCAGCTTAGAACGGACCCACTACGAGCAGTACTTC. Its protein product is CASSLERTHYEQYF.